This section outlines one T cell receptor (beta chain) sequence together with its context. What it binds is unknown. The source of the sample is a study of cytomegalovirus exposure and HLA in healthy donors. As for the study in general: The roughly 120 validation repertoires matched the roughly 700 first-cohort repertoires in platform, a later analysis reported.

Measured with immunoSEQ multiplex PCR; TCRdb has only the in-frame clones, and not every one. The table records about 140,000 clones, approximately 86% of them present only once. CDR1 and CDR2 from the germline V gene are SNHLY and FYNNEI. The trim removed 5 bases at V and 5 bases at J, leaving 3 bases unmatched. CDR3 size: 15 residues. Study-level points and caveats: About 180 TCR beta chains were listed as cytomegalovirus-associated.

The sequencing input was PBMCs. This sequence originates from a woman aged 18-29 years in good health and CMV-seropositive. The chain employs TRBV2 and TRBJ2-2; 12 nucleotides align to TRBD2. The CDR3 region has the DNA TGTGCCAGCAGTCTAGCGGGAGGGGAGACCGGGGAGCTGTTTTTT. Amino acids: CASSLAGGETGELFF.